A selection of T cell receptor beta chains follows, all from one sample in a study of cytomegalovirus exposure and HLA in healthy donors. Sequenced by immunoSEQ multiplex PCR; TCRdb stores in-frame clones only, minus some. The sample shows about 96,000 clones, around 79% of them seen only once. Sequencing was performed on PBMCs. Source of these receptors: an older woman in good health and CMV-seropositive. CDR3s include the opening cysteine and the closing phenylalanine or tryptophan. Fields, in order: CDR3 protein, CDR3 DNA, D gene, V gene, J gene, clone size. The D gene is left open where the match is weak. Not all rows give a size; the values are once, few, many and, for expanded clones, a class.

CASSLTGSNGNYGYTF	TGTGCCAGCAGTTTAACGGGGAGTAACGGTAACTATGGCTACACCTTC	-	TRBV28	TRBJ1-2	-
CASSQDARGESPLHF	TGTGCCAGCAGCCAAGATGCCAGGGGGGAATCACCCCTCCACTTT	TRBD1	TRBV4-2	TRBJ1-6	-
CASSINTEAFF	TGTGCCAGCAGCATTAACACTGAAGCTTTCTTT	-	TRBV28	TRBJ1-1	-
CASSYRVATQYF	TGTGCCAGCAGTTACAGGGTCGCGACCCAGTACTTC	-	TRBV2	TRBJ2-5	-
CASSLRQRGLGAEAFF	TGTGCCAGCAGTTTAAGACAGCGGGGTTTAGGCGCTGAAGCTTTCTTT	-	TRBV28	TRBJ1-1	-
CASSLRGNPDTQYF	TGTGCCAGTAGTCTCCGGGGGAACCCAGATACGCAGTATTTT	-	TRBV19	TRBJ2-3	once
CASSLTGQGNSPLHF	TGTGCCAGCAGCTTAACGGGGCAGGGGAATTCACCCCTCCACTTT	-	TRBV7-3	TRBJ1-6	-
CASRLGSTDTQYF	TGTGCCAGCCGACTAGGAAGCACAGATACGCAGTATTTT	-	TRBV19	TRBJ2-3	-
CASRRQGASSPLHF	TGTGCCAGCAGACGACAGGGGGCTAGTTCACCCCTCCACTTT	TRBD1	TRBV6-5	TRBJ1-6	-
CASSFTRSSYNEQFF	TGTGCCAGCAGTTTCACGAGGAGCTCCTACAATGAGCAGTTCTTC	-	TRBV28	TRBJ2-1	-
CASSLDLWGPFGQYF	TGTGCCAGCAGCTTAGATCTGTGGGGCCCTTTCGGGCAGTACTTC	-	TRBV11-2	TRBJ2-7	-
CASSFRDSQETQYF	TGCGCCAGCAGCTTCCGGGACAGTCAAGAGACCCAGTACTTC	TRBD1	TRBV5-1	TRBJ2-5	-
CASREKIAGALYNEQFF	TGTGCCAGCAGAGAAAAAATAGCGGGAGCCCTTTACAATGAGCAGTTCTTC	TRBD2	TRBV6-1	TRBJ2-1	-
CASSFSTTGIHEQYF	TGTGCCAGCAGTTTCAGCACCACGGGGATCCACGAGCAGTACTTC	-	TRBV6-6	TRBJ2-7	-
CASSWGGEQYF	TGTGCCAGCAGCTGGGGGGGGGAGCAGTACTTC	TRBD2	TRBV11-2	TRBJ2-7	-
CASSREGQYNSPLHF	TGTGCCAGCAGCCGGGAAGGACAGTATAATTCACCCCTCCACTTT	-	TRBV7-2	TRBJ1-6	-
CASSLTGHSGNTIYF	TGTGCCAGCAGCTTAACTGGGCACTCTGGAAACACCATATATTTT	-	TRBV7-3	TRBJ1-3	few
CASRSPGHSTGELFF	TGCGCCAGCAGATCCCCGGGACACAGCACCGGGGAGCTGTTTTTT	-	TRBV5-1	TRBJ2-2	-
CAWRPGGASYEQYF	TGTGCCTGGAGACCGGGGGGCGCTTCCTACGAGCAGTACTTC	-	TRBV30	TRBJ2-7	few
CASSGRQGNEQYF	TGTGCCAGCAGTGGGCGACAGGGGAACGAGCAGTACTTC	TRBD1	TRBV25-1	TRBJ2-7	-
CASSSTGGGNQPQHF	TGTGCCAGCAGTTCAACAGGGGGTGGCAATCAGCCCCAGCATTTT	TRBD1	TRBV28	TRBJ1-5	-
CAWSVGNTTNEKLFF	TGTGCCTGGAGTGTCGGGAATACAACTAATGAAAAACTGTTTTTT	-	TRBV30	TRBJ1-4	-
CASSERLAGPGTQYF	TGTGCCAGCAGTGAGAGACTAGCGGGGCCCGGGACCCAGTACTTC	TRBD2	TRBV2	TRBJ2-5	-
CASSLGTPPAFF	TGCGCCAGCAGCTTGGGCACACCCCCAGCTTTCTTT	-	TRBV5-1	TRBJ1-1	once
CSVEGQQETQYF	TGCAGCGTTGAGGGACAGCAAGAGACCCAGTACTTC	TRBD1	TRBV29-1	TRBJ2-5	-
CASSLVADRGQETQYF	TGTGCCAGCAGCTTAGTAGCTGACAGGGGTCAAGAGACCCAGTACTTC	TRBD1	TRBV7-8	TRBJ2-5	-
CATSKKLKQGHSSYEQYF	TGTGCCACCAGCAAAAAACTTAAACAGGGGCACAGCTCCTACGAGCAGTACTTC	TRBD1	TRBV15	TRBJ2-7	-
CASSPRASGGDYQETQYF	TGTGCCAGCTCACCACGGGCTAGCGGGGGAGACTACCAAGAGACCCAGTACTTC	TRBD2	TRBV18	TRBJ2-5	-
CASSPRQVKTYEQYF	TGTGCCAGCAGCCCTCGACAGGTAAAGACCTACGAGCAGTACTTC	-	TRBV7-9	TRBJ2-7	-
CASSSGTSYYNEQFF	TGTGCCAGCAGTTCCGGGACTAGCTACTACAATGAGCAGTTCTTC	TRBD2	TRBV28	TRBJ2-1	-
CASSEAWTVSNQPQHF	TGTGCCAGCAGTGAAGCTTGGACAGTTAGCAATCAGCCCCAGCATTTT	-	TRBV6-1	TRBJ1-5	-
CASSSGGQPQHF	TGTGCCAGCAGTTCAGGGGGTCAGCCCCAGCATTTT	TRBD1	TRBV28	TRBJ1-5	-
CASSPNPLREQFF	TGTGCCAGCTCACCAAATCCCCTGCGCGAGCAGTTCTTC	-	TRBV18	TRBJ2-1	-
CASRRDSANTGELFF	TGTGCCAGTAGACGGGACAGCGCGAACACCGGGGAGCTGTTTTTT	TRBD1	TRBV19	TRBJ2-2	-
CASSLGLLAGVDEQYF	TGTGCCAGCAGCTTAGGGCTCCTAGCGGGAGTAGACGAGCAGTACTTC	TRBD2	TRBV7-2	TRBJ2-7	-
CASSQDSYEQYF	TGTGCCAGCAGCCAGGACAGCTACGAGCAGTACTTC	-	TRBV28	TRBJ2-7	-
CASSARQGLTYEQYF	TGTGCCAGCAGCGCCCGACAGGGGCTGACCTACGAGCAGTACTTC	TRBD1	TRBV7-9	TRBJ2-7	few
CASSLGLHEQYF	TGTGCCAGCAGCTTGGGTCTCCACGAGCAGTACTTC	-	TRBV5-5	TRBJ2-7	-
CASSPGTGDSYEQYF	TGTGCCAGCTCACCCGGGACAGGCGACTCCTACGAGCAGTACTTC	TRBD1	TRBV18	TRBJ2-7	-
CASSENEGGNTIYF	TGTGCCAGCAGTGAAAACGAGGGTGGAAACACCATATATTTT	-	TRBV6-1	TRBJ1-3	-
CASSLAGQGTQYF	TGTGCCAGCAGTTTGGCAGGGCAAGGTACGCAGTATTTT	-	TRBV28	TRBJ2-3	-
CASSSGQGNEKLFF	TGTGCCAGCAGCTCGGGACAGGGGAATGAAAAACTGTTTTTT	TRBD1	TRBV5-6	TRBJ1-4	-
CASSPSTDTQYF	TGTGCCAGCAGCCCAAGCACAGATACGCAGTATTTT	-	TRBV7-3	TRBJ2-3	-
CASSIQAHRNEQFF	TGTGCCAGTAGTATTCAGGCCCACCGCAATGAGCAGTTCTTC	-	TRBV19	TRBJ2-1	-
CASSFIAGSYNEQFF	TGTGCCAGCAGCTTCATTGCGGGATCCTACAATGAGCAGTTCTTC	-	TRBV5-6	TRBJ2-1	-
CASSPPRRAKGILFF	TGTGCCAGCTCACCGCCTCGTAGAGCTAAGGGGATTCTCTTCTTT	-	TRBV18	TRBJ1-1	-
CASSPGDPRGTQYF	TGTGCTAGCAGCCCAGGCGACCCACGGGGGACCCAGTACTTC	-	TRBV7-7	TRBJ2-5	-
CASSLNDRTYEQYF	TGTGCCAGCAGTTTAAATGACAGGACCTACGAGCAGTACTTC	-	TRBV27	TRBJ2-7	once